Each of the 9 T cell receptor beta chains below was sequenced from the same sample in a study of blood T cell repertoires in COVID-19. Assay: immunoSEQ multiplex PCR; the TCRdb copy retains only in-frame clones and omits some. The sample has fewer than 40,000 clones, 85% to 90% seen once. The sequenced sample consisted of peripheral blood. Receptors were obtained from a man aged 60 to 69 with active COVID-19.

The chain recombines TRBV29-1 with TRBJ2-3; tentative D call: TRBD2 (8 bases). V lost 8 bases to trimming and J lost 10 bases, with 37 bases between them. This CDR3 region has 18 residues. Germline-derived CDR1 and CDR2 are SQVTM and ANQGSEA. CDR3 sequence (DNA): TGCAGCCTGGGGGGAGACAGGGCCCAGGATACGGGAGGGTTTGCGCAGTATTTT. Protein product: CSLGGDRAQDTGGFAQYF.

This chain links TRBV5-6 with TRBJ1-1; 7 bases map to TRBD1. Germline CDR1 reads SGHDT; CDR2 reads YYEEEE. The J segment lost 4 bases and the V segment lost 3 bases, leaving 6 bases of the junction unmatched. This CDR3 has 14 amino acids. The DNA for the CDR3 is TGTGCCAGCAGCTCACAGGGGTGGATCACTGAAGCTTTCTTT. Its translation: CASSSQGWITEAFF.

This clone was picked up a small number of times. V gene TRBV27 combines with J gene TRBJ1-5, with 7 nucleotides matching TRBD1. Germline lookup yields CDR1 MNHEY and CDR2 SMNVEV (reference sequence). The CDR3 consists of 15 residues. The junction had 2 bases not matched to a gene; V was cut back by 3 bases and J by 0 bases. CDR3 coding DNA: TGTGCCAGCAGTTTGGCAGGGGGTAGCAATCAGCCCCAGCATTTT. Its protein product is CASSLAGGSNQPQHF.

This sequence joins TRBV2 and TRBJ2-7, with 7 bases lining up with TRBD1. The CDR3 is made up of 12 amino acids. CDR1 and CDR2 (germline): SNHLY, FYNNEI. The trim removed 6 bases at V and 3 bases at J, leaving 2 bases unmatched. Here the CDR3 DNA reads TGTGCCAGCAGCGGGGACAGCTACGAGCAGTACTTC. Protein product: CASSGDSYEQYF.

J is TRBJ2-3 and V is TRBV11-1; D is perhaps TRBD1 (5 bases). The CDR3 is made up of 14 amino acids. The germline gives CDR1 SGHAT, CDR2 FQDESV (reference sequence). V lost 5 bases to trimming and J lost 2 bases, with 11 bases between them. The CDR3 bases are TGTGCCAGCAGCGTTGACAGCCTCACAGATACGCAGTATTTT. Protein product: CASSVDSLTDTQYF.

The chain uses TRBV7-9 and TRBJ2-2, with D possibly TRBD1 on 6 matching bases. Germline values: CDR1 SEHNR, CDR2 FQNEAQ (reference sequence). V lost 4 bases to trimming and J lost 6 bases, with 12 bases between them. The CDR3 totals 14 residues. The CDR3 sequence is CASSWTRGPGELFF. The CDR3, as DNA: TGTGCCAGCAGCTGGACCAGGGGCCCCGGGGAGCTGTTTTTT.

The J gene is TRBJ2-1, the V gene TRBV5-6; 7 bases agree with TRBD1. The ends lost 1 base at V and 1 base at J; junction bases unmatched: 2. This CDR3 has 15 amino acids. From germline, CDR1 is SGHDT and CDR2 YYEEEE. CDR3 sequence reads: CASSLRGRSYNEQFF. CDR3 nucleotide sequence: TGTGCCAGCAGCTTGAGGGGGCGATCCTACAATGAGCAGTTCTTC.

The chain links TRBV12-5 to TRBJ2-1; TRBD2 is a possible D gene (6 bases). Between the trimmed V and J ends, which lost 3 bases and 0 bases, there was a span of 15 bases. The CDR3 has 17 amino acids. Germline-derived CDR1 and CDR2 are LGHNT and FRNRAP. The CDR3 region is CASGFTPGGSSYNEQFF. The CDR3 region has the DNA TGTGCTAGTGGTTTCACTCCTGGGGGGAGCTCCTACAATGAGCAGTTCTTC. The variable domain in full, completed from reference TRBV12-5 and TRBJ2-1, reads DARVTQTPRHKVTEMGQEVTMRCQPILGHNTVFWYRQTMMQGLELLAYFRNRAPLDDSGMPKDRFSAEMPDATLATLKIQPSEPRDSAVYFCASGFTPGGSSYNEQFFGPGTRLTVL.

This chain connects TRBV7-8 to TRBJ2-3; 9 bases are shared with TRBD2. From germline, CDR1 is SGHVS and CDR2 FQNEAQ. Trimming at V came to 5 bases and at J to 6 bases, leaving 12 bases not matched to a gene. The CDR3 consists of 16 residues. The CDR3 coding sequence is TGTGCCAGCAGCCCCCGCGGGGGGGAGGTTTGGGATACGCAGTATTTT. Protein sequence: CASSPRGGEVWDTQYF.